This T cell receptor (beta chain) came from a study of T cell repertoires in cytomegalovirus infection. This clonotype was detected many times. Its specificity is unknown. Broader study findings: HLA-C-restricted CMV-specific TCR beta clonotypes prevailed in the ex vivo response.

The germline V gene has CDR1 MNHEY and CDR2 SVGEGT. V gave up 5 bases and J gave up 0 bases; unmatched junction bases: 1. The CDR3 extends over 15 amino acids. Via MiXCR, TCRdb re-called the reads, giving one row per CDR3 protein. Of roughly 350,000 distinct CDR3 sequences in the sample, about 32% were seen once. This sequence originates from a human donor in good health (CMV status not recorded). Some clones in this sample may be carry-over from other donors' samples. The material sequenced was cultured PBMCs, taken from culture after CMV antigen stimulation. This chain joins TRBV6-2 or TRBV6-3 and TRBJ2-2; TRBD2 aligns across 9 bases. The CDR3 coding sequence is TGTGCCAGCAGTCCTAGCGGGACGAACACCGGGGAGCTGTTTTTT. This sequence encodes CASSPSGTNTGELFF.